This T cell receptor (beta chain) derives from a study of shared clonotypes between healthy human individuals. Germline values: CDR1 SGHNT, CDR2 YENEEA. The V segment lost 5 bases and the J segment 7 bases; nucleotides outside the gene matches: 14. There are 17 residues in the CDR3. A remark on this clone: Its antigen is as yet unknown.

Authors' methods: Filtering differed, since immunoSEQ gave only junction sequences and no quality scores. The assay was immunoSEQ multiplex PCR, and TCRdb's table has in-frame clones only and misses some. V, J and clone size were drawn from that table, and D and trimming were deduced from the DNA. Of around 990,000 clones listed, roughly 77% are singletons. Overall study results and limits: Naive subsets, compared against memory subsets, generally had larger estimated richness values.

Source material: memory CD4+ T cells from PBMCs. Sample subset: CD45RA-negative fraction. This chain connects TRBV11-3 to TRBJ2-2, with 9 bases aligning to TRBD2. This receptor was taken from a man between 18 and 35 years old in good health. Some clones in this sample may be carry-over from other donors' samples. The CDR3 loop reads CASSPGGGRAESGELFF. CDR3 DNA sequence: TGTGCCAGCAGCCCAGGTGGCGGGAGGGCCGAGAGCGGGGAGCTGTTTTTT.